This T cell receptor (beta chain) appears in the sequencing data of a study of vaccination and CD4 T cells after COVID-19. Study results and caveats: Relatively small numbers of convalescent patients were studied, with no early post-infection timepoints included.

This CDR3 comprises 14 residues. Germline V lookup: CDR1 SEHNR, CDR2 FQNEAQ (reference sequence). With V trimmed by 2 bases and J by 6 bases, 4 bases remained unmatched. Turning to this clonotype: Its antigen remains unidentified.

TCRdb reanalysed the PCR reads using MiXCR and keeps one entry per CDR3 protein. The sample includes 20,000 or so distinct CDR3 sequences, roughly two thirds seen only once; the top ten take more than 0.95%. The chain has TRBV7-9 and TRBJ2-7; 10 bases fit TRBD1. The source was CD4+ T cells from blood, collected after SARS-CoV-2 vaccination. The sequence came from a human donor who had recovered from COVID-19. This CDR3 reads CASSLRDRGTEQYF. CDR3 coding DNA: TGTGCCAGCAGCTTAAGGGACAGGGGAACCGAGCAGTACTTC.